Shown below are 11 T cell receptor beta chains from a single sample sequenced in a study of Tregs in tolerant kidney transplant recipients. Clones were read by immunoSEQ multiplex PCR, and TCRdb kept only the in-frame ones, dropping some. Among 60,000 to 70,000 clones listed, over 85% were seen once. This specimen consisted of CD8+ T cells from blood, obtained before the transplant. Source of these receptors: a human donor who received a combined kidney and bone marrow transplant.

J is TRBJ2-7 and V is TRBV15, with TRBD2 as a possible D gene (6 bases). CDR3 length equals 14 residues. Germline V gives CDR1 LNHNV, CDR2 YYDKDF (reference sequence). Trimming left V 4 bases short and J 3 bases short, with 13 bases between. The CDR3 here is CATSNRDGGYEQYF. The CDR3, as DNA: TGTGCCACCAGCAACCGGGACGGGGGCTACGAGCAGTACTTC.

The chain has TRBV6-5 and TRBJ1-2, with TRBD1 matching 9 bases. The length of the CDR3 is 12 residues. Germline values: CDR1 MNHEY, CDR2 SVGAGI. Unmatched junction bases numbered 6, after V lost 10 bases and J lost 6 bases. As DNA, the CDR3 is TGTGCCACGGGGGGACAGGGACATGGCTACACCTTC. Translating gives CATGGQGHGYTF.

J is TRBJ2-7 and V is TRBV5-6; tentatively, D is TRBD1 (6 bases). In germline, CDR1 is SGHDT, CDR2 YYEEEE. The CDR3 is 13 residues long. The V and J ends lost 2 bases and 2 bases respectively, with 8 bases between them. The CDR3 nucleotides are TGTGCCAGCAGCTTCGGACAGACCTACGAGCAGTACTTC. This translates into CASSFGQTYEQYF.

V is TRBV27 and J is TRBJ1-1; TRBD1 matches 7 bases. In germline, CDR1 is MNHEY, CDR2 SMNVEV (reference sequence). This CDR3 has 18 residues. J lost 1 base, V lost 5 bases, and 16 bases had no gene match. The CDR3 DNA sequence: TGTGCCAGCAGTCCCTTGCGGGACAGCGATCAGGCGAACACTGAAGCTTTCTTT. Amino acid sequence: CASSPLRDSDQANTEAFF.

This clone was recorded once. The chain has TRBV30 and TRBJ1-5, with 9 positions matching TRBD1. This CDR3 spans 17 amino acids. After removal of 4 bases from V and 4 bases from J, the junction contained 14 bases not matched to a gene. Germline V gene sequence: CDR1 GTSNPN, CDR2 SVGIG (reference sequence). The CDR3 sequence: CAWTSGTGKALNQPQHF. CDR3 nucleotides: TGTGCCTGGACTTCCGGGACAGGGAAGGCCCTAAATCAGCCCCAGCATTTT.

Concerning this clone: One end of the junction is discordant with germline, which a read error may explain. This sample also contains other DNA sequences that code for the same CDR3. The V call is TRBV19, the J call TRBJ1-6; 7 nucleotides line up with TRBD1. Germline V CDR1 and CDR2: LNHDA, SQIVND (reference sequence). This CDR3 is 15 amino acids long. The CDR3, as DNA: TGTGCCAGTAGTCCTCTCGGGACAGCAAATTCCCCCCTCCACTTT. Protein sequence: CASSPLGTANSPLHF. The full variable domain, its missing parts supplied by reference TRBV19 and TRBJ1-6, is DGGITQSPKYLFRKEGQNVTLSCEQNLNHDAMYWYRQDPGQGLRLIYYSQIVNDFQKGDIAEGYSVSREKKESFPLTVTSAQKNPTAFYLCASSPLGTANSPLHFGNGTRLTVT.

The chain employs TRBV29-1 and TRBJ2-1; possible D gene TRBD1, 5 bases. In germline, CDR1 is SQVTM, CDR2 ANQGSEA. CDR3 size: 16 residues. Trimming stripped 3 bases from V and 4 bases from J, with 19 bases between. The CDR3 DNA reads as TGCAGCGTTGAGGCAGGGTATAGGGCAGAATACAATGAGCAGTTCTTC. Its translation is CSVEAGYRAEYNEQFF.

Only a few counts were recorded for this clone. The rearrangement joins TRBV10-2 to TRBJ2-7, with TRBD2 matching 9 bases. The CDR3 consists of 15 residues. V shed 0 bases and J 5 bases; nucleotides not matched to a gene: 5. CDR1 WSHSY and CDR2 SAAADI come from the germline V gene. CDR3 sequence (DNA): TGCGCCAGCAGTGAGTCTAGCGGGAGTATCAACGAGCAGTACTTC. This translates into CASSESSGSINEQYF.

This chain uses TRBV7-9 with TRBJ1-2, with 9 bases aligning to TRBD1. Germline V lookup: CDR1 SEHNR, CDR2 FQNEAQ (reference sequence). The CDR3 loop spans 16 amino acids. V lost 4 bases to trimming and J lost 3 bases; unmatched junction nucleotides: 9. CDR3 DNA: TGTGCCAGCAGCTACCCCGGGGACAGGGACGACTATGGCTACACCTTC. Translated: CASSYPGDRDDYGYTF.

This chain connects TRBV2 to TRBJ2-4; tentative D call: TRBD1 (7 bases). V shed 6 bases and J shed 0 bases, with 21 bases lying between them. Germline CDR1 SNHLY, CDR2 FYNNEI. The CDR3 covers 18 residues. CDR3 sequence: CASSRQGLQILAKNIQYF. The CDR3 nucleotides are TGTGCCAGCAGCCGACAGGGACTCCAAATTCTAGCCAAAAACATTCAGTACTTC.

The chain combines TRBV7-9 with TRBJ2-1; D possibly corresponds to TRBD1 (5 bases). The CDR3 loop spans 13 amino acids. V dropped 7 bases and J dropped 8 bases, with 15 bases sitting between them. Germline CDR1 reads SEHNR; CDR2 reads FQNEAQ (reference sequence). The chain's CDR3 is CASTISGWDEQFF. CDR3 nucleotides: TGTGCCAGCACCATTTCAGGGTGGGATGAGCAGTTCTTC.